The 24 T cell receptor beta chains below were found in one sample sequenced in a study of T cell responses to AZD1222 COVID-19 vaccine. Measured with immunoSEQ multiplex PCR; TCRdb has only the in-frame clones, and not every one. The data contain 100,000 to 150,000 clones, around 91% of them singletons. Sequencing used peripheral blood, obtained on day 0 of MenACWY control vaccination. These TCRs come from an adult in good health.

This clone was detected once. The chain recombines TRBV27 with TRBJ1-5; 7 bases are a match to TRBD1. Trimming took 5 bases from V and 5 from J; bases not matched to a gene: 3. Looked up from germline, CDR1 is MNHEY and CDR2 is SMNVEV (reference sequence). CDR3 length: 13 amino acids. CDR3 DNA sequence: TGTGCCAGCAGTACAGGGGAAGATCAGCCCCAGCATTTT. Residues: CASSTGEDQPQHF.

This clone was picked up one time. The rearrangement joins TRBV6-5 to TRBJ1-1; D not resolved. This CDR3 is 13 amino acids long. V lost 8 bases and J 1 base, leaving 11 bases between the germline ends. Germline CDR1 is MNHEY and CDR2 is SVGAGI. CDR3 sequence: CASHRVSNTEAFF. CDR3 coding DNA: TGTGCCAGCCATCGTGTGTCGAACACTGAAGCTTTCTTT.

The chain uses TRBV12-3 or TRBV12-4 and TRBJ1-1; D is undetermined. The length of the CDR3 is 12 residues. Deletions cut 2 bases from V and 10 bases from J, with 11 bases between. In DNA form, the CDR3 reads TGTGCCAGCAGTTTACGGCTTGGGGTAGCTTTCTTT. Amino acids: CASSLRLGVAFF.

This rearrangement joins TRBV5-1 to TRBJ1-2, with a weak D call TRBD1 (6 bases). This CDR3 region has 13 residues. Trimming took off 4 bases at V and 4 bases at J, with 11 bases between the two ends. Looked up from germline, CDR1 is SGHRS and CDR2 is YFSETQ. The CDR3, as DNA: TGCGCCAGCAGCACCGGACAGAGCTATGGCTACACCTTC. This translates into CASSTGQSYGYTF.

This clone was detected only once. The chain recombines TRBV2 with TRBJ1-2; 8 nucleotides align to TRBD1. Germline V gives CDR1 SNHLY, CDR2 FYNNEI. This CDR3 region has 14 residues. J was trimmed by 2 bases and V by 6 bases; bases with no gene match: 5. CDR3 amino acids: CASSDGQGNYGYTF. In nucleotides, the CDR3 is TGTGCCAGCAGCGATGGACAGGGAAACTATGGCTACACCTTC. Full variable domain (missing parts from reference TRBV2 and TRBJ1-2): EPEVTQTPSHQVTQMGQEVILRCVPISNHLYFYWYRQILGQKVEFLVSFYNNEISEKSEIFDDQFSVERPDGSNFTLKIRSTKLEDSAMYFCASSDGQGNYGYTFGSGTRLTVV.

The V gene is TRBV2, the J gene TRBJ2-7; 14 bases align to TRBD2. V lost 1 base and J lost 6; bases outside the gene matches: 2. Germline CDR1 and CDR2: SNHLY and FYNNEI. The CDR3 runs to 15 residues. The CDR3 is CASSEGGLAGVEQYF. CDR3 sequence (DNA): TGTGCCAGCAGTGAAGGGGGACTAGCGGGAGTCGAGCAGTACTTC. The variable domain in full, completed from reference TRBV2 and TRBJ2-7, reads EPEVTQTPSHQVTQMGQEVILRCVPISNHLYFYWYRQILGQKVEFLVSFYNNEISEKSEIFDDQFSVERPDGSNFTLKIRSTKLEDSAMYFCASSEGGLAGVEQYFGPGTRLTVT.

V usage is TRBV2 and J usage is TRBJ1-4; tentative D call: TRBD1 (5 bases). Germline V gives CDR1 SNHLY, CDR2 FYNNEI. The CDR3 is 12 residues long. V was cut by 10 bases and J by 8 bases, with 14 bases left in between. The CDR3 sequence is CATGMWGEKLFF. The CDR3 DNA sequence: TGTGCCACCGGAATGTGGGGGGAAAAACTGTTTTTT.

This chain's CDR3 is CASSANPIAGGVRDTQYF. The DNA of the CDR3 is TGCGCCAGCAGCGCAAATCCTATAGCGGGGGGAGTTCGAGATACGCAGTATTTT. The chain joins TRBV5-1 to TRBJ2-3; 10 bases fit TRBD2. CDR1 and CDR2 (germline): SGHRS, YFSETQ. Trimming at V came to 4 bases and at J to 5 bases, leaving 16 bases not matched to a gene. This CDR3 is 18 amino acids long.

This clone showed up just once. The genes are TRBV19 and TRBJ2-7; 8 bases map to TRBD1. CDR1 LNHDA and CDR2 SQIVND come from the germline V gene (reference sequence). This CDR3 contains 17 residues. J lost 2 bases, V lost 0 bases, and 9 bases had no gene match. The CDR3 DNA sequence: TGTGCCAGTAGTATAGATCTCGGGACAGGTACAACCTACGAGCAGTACTTC. This sequence encodes CASSIDLGTGTTYEQYF. The whole variable domain, remainder taken from reference TRBV19 and TRBJ2-7, is DGGITQSPKYLFRKEGQNVTLSCEQNLNHDAMYWYRQDPGQGLRLIYYSQIVNDFQKGDIAEGYSVSREKKESFPLTVTSAQKNPTAFYLCASSIDLGTGTTYEQYFGPGTRLTVT.

The chain joins TRBV10-2 to TRBJ2-5; 10 bases align to TRBD2. The germline gives CDR1 WSHSY, CDR2 SAAADI. The CDR3 length is 14 residues. With V trimmed by 6 bases and J by 3 bases, 4 bases remained unmatched. CDR3 sequence reads: CASRGLAGEETQYF. The CDR3 DNA reads TGCGCCAGCAGGGGTCTAGCGGGGGAAGAGACCCAGTACTTC.

The chain links TRBV7-9 to TRBJ2-7, with D possibly being TRBD1 or TRBD2 (5 bases each). Trimming took 5 bases from V and 0 from J, leaving 14 bases between them. CDR1 and CDR2 from the germline V gene are SEHNR and FQNEAQ (reference sequence). The length of the CDR3 is 15 residues. The CDR3 DNA sequence: TGTGCCAGCAGCCCACCTCCAGGGAGCTCCTACGAGCAGTACGTC. Residues: CASSPPPGSSYEQYV.

The chain links TRBV7-9 to TRBJ2-2; the D is unclear. The germline V gene has CDR1 SEHNR and CDR2 FQNEAQ (reference sequence). V gave up 4 bases and J gave up 7 bases, with 16 bases separating them. The CDR3 has 15 amino acids. CDR3 sequence reads: CASSSLSSRNGELFF. The DNA for the CDR3 is TGTGCCAGCAGCTCCCTATCGTCGAGGAACGGGGAGCTGTTTTTT.

The CDR3 sequence: CASRPPPGTSGGSYNEQFF. The CDR3 DNA is TGTGCCAGCAGACCACCGCCCGGGACTAGCGGGGGGTCCTACAATGAGCAGTTCTTC. This sequence joins TRBV27 and TRBJ2-1, with TRBD2 matching 15 bases. CDR1 and CDR2 (germline): MNHEY, SMNVEV (reference sequence). V trimming: 6 bases; J trimming: 1 base; junction bases outside the gene matches: 10. The CDR3 consists of 19 residues.

J is TRBJ2-4 and V is TRBV15; D not certain. Trimming stripped 5 bases from V and 2 bases from J, with 16 bases between. The germline gives CDR1 LNHNV, CDR2 YYDKDF (reference sequence). The CDR3 has 16 amino acids. CDR3: CATSPPSGSTKNIQYF. Written as DNA, the CDR3 is TGTGCCACCAGCCCCCCTTCCGGCAGTACCAAAAACATTCAGTACTTC.

The chain uses TRBV3-1 (or the pseudogene TRBV3-2) and TRBJ2-3; D is unclear. The length of the CDR3 is 13 residues. V was cut by 1 base and J by 1 base, with 3 bases left in between. Germline loops: CDR1 LGHDT, CDR2 YNNKEL (reference sequence). The CDR3: CASSQAGTDTQYF. CDR3 bases: TGTGCCAGCAGCCAAGCGGGCACAGATACGCAGTATTTT.

The chain recombines TRBV4-1 with TRBJ1-2; D ambiguous. Germline V gene lookup returns CDR1 MGHRA and CDR2 YSYEKL. Trimming cost V 1 base and J 2 bases, with 11 bases left between them. This CDR3 region has 15 residues. Written as DNA, the CDR3 is TGCGCCAGCAGCCAAGGCGACGGTTTAAACTATGGCTACACCTTC. Its translation: CASSQGDGLNYGYTF.

The chain uses TRBV15 and TRBJ1-1; 9 nucleotides align to TRBD1. This CDR3 has 17 amino acids. The V and J ends lost 1 base and 10 bases, in that order; junction bases with no gene match: 16. Germline CDR1 reads LNHNV; CDR2 reads YYDKDF (reference sequence). The CDR3 protein is CATSRGAILTGGRRAFF. The CDR3 DNA follows: TGTGCCACCAGCAGAGGTGCGATTCTTACAGGGGGCCGTCGAGCTTTCTTT.

The chain recombines TRBV7-9 with TRBJ2-1; D is perhaps TRBD2 (6 bases). V was cut by 4 bases and J by 3 bases, with 13 bases left in between. The CDR3 is made up of 15 amino acids. Germline V CDR1 and CDR2: SEHNR, FQNEAQ (reference sequence). The CDR3 reads CASSSGLRSYNEQFF. The CDR3 coding sequence is TGTGCCAGCAGCTCGGGACTCCGGAGCTACAATGAGCAGTTCTTC. The full variable domain, with the rest looked up from reference TRBV7-9 and TRBJ2-1, is DTGVSQNPRHKITKRGQNVTFRCDPISEHNRLYWYRQTLGQGPEFLTYFQNEAQLEKSRLLSDRFSAERPKGSFSTLEIQRTEQGDSAMYLCASSSGLRSYNEQFFGPGTRLTVL.

This clone was detected only once. V and J are TRBV7-3 and TRBJ2-2; D perhaps matches TRBD1 (6 bases). Trimming took 7 bases from V and 4 from J, leaving 13 bases between them. Germline CDR1 reads SGHTA; CDR2 reads FQGTGA. CDR3 length: 14 residues. The CDR3 here is CASKGDAATGELFF. CDR3 DNA: TGTGCCAGCAAGGGGGACGCTGCCACCGGGGAGCTGTTTTTT.

The chain combines TRBV18 with TRBJ1-1; 7 bases are shared with TRBD1. Germline V lookup: CDR1 KGHSH, CDR2 LQKENI. J lost 7 bases, V lost 5 bases, and 4 bases had no gene match. There are 12 residues in the CDR3. The CDR3 region is CASSWDSGEAFF. CDR3 coding DNA: TGTGCCAGCTCATGGGACAGCGGTGAAGCTTTCTTT.

The chain couples TRBV11-2 to TRBJ1-2; D unclear. Trimming stripped 1 base from V and 1 base from J, with 7 bases between. Looked up from germline, CDR1 is SGHAT and CDR2 is FQNNGV. The CDR3 extends over 14 amino acids. The CDR3 region has the DNA TGTGCCAGCAGCTTAGCCAGTATTAACTATGGCTACACCTTC. Its protein product is CASSLASINYGYTF.

The chain uses TRBV6-5 and TRBJ2-1; 8 nucleotides align to TRBD2. The CDR3 totals 15 residues. V dropped 4 bases and J dropped 5; count of bases not matched to a gene: 7. Germline CDR1 and CDR2: MNHEY and SVGAGI. The CDR3 loop reads CASSWSSGANNEQFF. For the CDR3, the DNA is TGTGCCAGCAGTTGGAGTAGCGGGGCCAACAATGAGCAGTTCTTC.

The genes are TRBV6-5 and TRBJ1-6, with D possibly TRBD1 on 6 matching bases. V lost 2 bases and J 6 bases, leaving 11 bases between the germline ends. This CDR3 spans 15 amino acids. Germline values: CDR1 MNHEY, CDR2 SVGAGI. CDR3 region: CASSYGRDTNSPLHF. The CDR3 DNA reads as TGTGCCAGCAGTTACGGCCGGGACACTAATTCACCCCTCCACTTT.

The rearrangement joins TRBV11-3 to TRBJ2-3; 9 bases are shared with TRBD2. With 3 bases clipped from V and 0 bases from J, the junction kept 13 bases outside the gene matches. Germline CDR1 is SGHNT and CDR2 is YENEEA. The CDR3 has 19 residues. DNA of the CDR3: TGTGCCAGCAGCTTCATGGGACTAGCCTCCTATTCTAGCACAGATACGCAGTATTTT. This sequence encodes CASSFMGLASYSSTDTQYF.